The rows below give T cell receptor beta chains drawn from one sample of a study of cytomegalovirus exposure and HLA in healthy donors. Profiled with immunoSEQ multiplex PCR; TCRdb holds only in-frame clones, not every one. The sample shows around 170,000 clones, roughly 70% of them seen only once. Input material: PBMCs. The receptors were sampled from a girl aged 10-17 years in good health and CMV-seronegative. Both conserved end residues are part of each CDR3. Each record gives: J gene, D gene, V gene, clone size, CDR3 DNA, CDR3 protein. A D gene is named only where the DNA matches it firmly. Some rows have no size entry. The others give once, few or many, or a class for an expanded clone.

TRBJ1-1 | - | TRBV18 | few | TGTGCCAGCTCACCACAGGCGGGAATAGACACTGAAGCTTTCTTT | CASSPQAGIDTEAFF
TRBJ1-5 | TRBD1 | TRBV5-3 | - | TGTGCCAGAAGACAGGGGCCAGCGCAAGTATGCAATCAGCCCCAGCATTTT | CARRQGPAQVCNQPQHF
TRBJ2-5 | TRBD2 | TRBV4-1 | - | TGCGCCAGCAGCCAAGCCCCTAGCGGACAAGAGACCCAGTACTTC | CASSQAPSGQETQYF
TRBJ1-1 | - | TRBV9 | - | TGTGCCAGCAGCGCCTATCAGGAAACTGAAGCTTTCTTT | CASSAYQETEAFF
TRBJ1-4 | TRBD1 | TRBV5-1 | few | TGCGCCAGCACCCGACAGGGGGCGGCTAATGAAAAACTGTTTTTT | CASTRQGAANEKLFF
TRBJ2-4 | TRBD1 | TRBV30 | - | TGTGCCTGGAGCCCCCCGGGACAGGCGAACAAAAACATTCAGTACTTC | CAWSPPGQANKNIQYF
TRBJ1-2 | - | TRBV5-1 | - | TGCGCCAGCAGCTTGTCGGAGGTCTATGGCTACACCTTC | CASSLSEVYGYTF
TRBJ2-4 | - | TRBV27 | - | TGTGCCAGCAGTTCTATAGGAGGGGGCGAAGACATTCAGTACTTC | CASSSIGGGEDIQYF
TRBJ2-1 | TRBD1 | TRBV10-3 | - | TGTGCCATCAGTGCCCCGGGACAGGGGAATATTTACAATGAGCAGTTCTTC | CAISAPGQGNIYNEQFF
TRBJ1-2 | - | TRBV15 | once | TGTGCCACCAGCAGAGATCCGGGAGGGACCCAATATGGCTACACCTTC | CATSRDPGGTQYGYTF
TRBJ1-4 | - | TRBV2 | - | TGTGCCAGCAGTGATGGTCAGGGAAAGGAAAAACTGTTTTTT | CASSDGQGKEKLFF
TRBJ2-1 | TRBD2 | TRBV18 | - | TGTGCCAGCTCAGCAAGGCCGGGACTAGCGTTAAATTATGAGCAGTTCTTC | CASSARPGLALNYEQFF
TRBJ1-6 | - | TRBV10-3 | few | TGTGCCATCAGTGATGCGGTTTTAAGCTCCTATAATTCACCCCTCCACTTT | CAISDAVLSSYNSPLHF
TRBJ2-5 | - | TRBV5-5 | few | TGTGCCAGCAGCTTTGGGGGCACGCAAGAGACCCAGTACTTC | CASSFGGTQETQYF
TRBJ2-3 | - | TRBV5-1 | - | TGCGCCAGCAGCTTGGTCGGGACAGATACGCAGTATTTT | CASSLVGTDTQYF
TRBJ2-5 | TRBD1 | TRBV29-1 | - | TGCAGCGTTCGAGGGGGCCTTGTAGAGACCCAGTACTTC | CSVRGGLVETQYF
TRBJ2-5 | TRBD2 | TRBV29-1 | few | TGCAGCGTCACCGCGAGCGGGGGAGAGACCCAGTACTTC | CSVTASGGETQYF
TRBJ1-1 | TRBD1 | TRBV2 | - | TGTGCCAGCAGTTTACAGGGGGCGCAATTAAACACTGAAGCTTTCTTT | CASSLQGAQLNTEAFF
TRBJ1-2 | - | TRBV6-1 | - | TGTGCCAGCAAGGGGTTTGGACGGAACTTCTATGGCTACACCTTC | CASKGFGRNFYGYTF
TRBJ2-2 | - | TRBV7-8 | - | TGTGCCAGCAGGGTACAGGGAGCCGGGGAGCTGTTTTTT | CASRVQGAGELFF
TRBJ2-2 | TRBD1 | TRBV6-5 | few | TGTGCCAGCCGACCTTCCCGACAGGGAGCCGGGGAGCTGTTTTTT | CASRPSRQGAGELFF
TRBJ1-4 | - | TRBV19 | - | TGTGCCAGTAGCCCGACAAGGTTAGAAGTAAAACTGTTTTTT | CASSPTRLEVKLFF